The rows below give T cell receptor beta chains drawn from one sample of a study of T cells after yellow fever vaccination. In TCRdb, the 5' RACE reads were re-called with MiXCR into one record per CDR3 protein. This table has about 370,000 distinct CDR3 sequences, 9.5% to 13% appearing once. The source was PBMCs, collected on the day of the first yellow fever vaccination. These receptors were collected from a man aged 18 to 35 who received the YFV17D yellow fever vaccine. The CDR3 runs from the conserved cysteine through the conserved F or W. D genes are given only for firm matches. Size is omitted from some rows. Given values are once, few, many or a class for expanded clones.

TRBD1	few	TRBV24-1	TRBJ1-5	CATGQGGNQPQHF	TGTGCCACCGGACAGGGTGGCAATCAGCCCCAGCATTTT
.	few	TRBV15	TRBJ2-1	CATSGWSEQFF	TGTGCCACCAGCGGATGGAGTGAGCAGTTCTTC
.	few	TRBV3-1	TRBJ1-2	CASSQDALGALYGYTF	TGTGCCAGCAGCCAAGATGCCTTAGGGGCCCTGTACGGCTACACCTTC
TRBD2	few	TRBV7-6	TRBJ2-1	CASSPLAGGSYEQFF	TGTGCCAGCAGCCCACTAGCGGGGGGTAGTTATGAGCAGTTCTTC
TRBD1	.	TRBV9	TRBJ1-2	CASTPGAGGTYGYTF	TGTGCCAGCACCCCGGGGGCAGGGGGCACTTATGGCTACACCTTC
.	.	TRBV6-4	TRBJ2-3	CASSDTIGSGTDTQYF	TGTGCCAGCAGTGACACTATTGGCTCGGGCACAGATACGCAGTATTTT
.	.	TRBV10-3	TRBJ2-1	CAIRAEDEQFF	TGTGCCATCAGGGCAGAGGATGAGCAGTTCTTC
TRBD2	few	TRBV5-1	TRBJ2-2	CASSLEASGKTGELFF	TGCGCCAGCAGCTTGGAGGCTAGCGGGAAGACCGGGGAGCTGTTTTTT
.	.	TRBV2	TRBJ1-6	CASTRSYNSPLHF	TGTGCCAGCACGCGCTCCTATAATTCACCCCTCCACTTT
.	.	TRBV20-1	TRBJ1-6	CSARPNYNSPLHF	TGCAGTGCTAGACCGAACTATAATTCACCCCTCCACTTT
TRBD1	few	TRBV5-1	TRBJ2-2	CASSRGQGDRELFF	TGCGCCAGCAGCAGGGGACAGGGGGACCGGGAGCTGTTTTTT
.	few	TRBV12-3/TRBV12-4	TRBJ1-2	CASSIGDVGYTF	TGTGCCAGCAGTATAGGGGACGTTGGCTACACCTTC
.	few	TRBV20-1	TRBJ1-1	CSASGIANTEAFF	TGCAGTGCTAGCGGCATTGCGAACACTGAAGCTTTCTTT
.	few	TRBV20-1	TRBJ1-6	CSVRGQEMNSPLHF	TGCAGTGTACGGGGCCAAGAGATGAATTCACCCCTCCACTTT
.	.	TRBV7-2	TRBJ2-2	CASSLMARTGEQFF	TGTGCCAGCAGCTTAATGGCGAGGACCGGGGAGCAGTTTTTT
TRBD2	few	TRBV3-1	TRBJ2-2	CASSQVGLVDTGELFF	TGTGCCAGCAGCCAAGTAGGACTAGTGGACACCGGGGAGCTGTTTTTT
.	.	TRBV3-1	TRBJ2-2	CASSQFTGSTGELFF	TGTGCCAGCAGCCAATTCACAGGGTCTACCGGGGAGCTGTTTTTT
.	.	TRBV24-1	TRBJ2-3	CATSDTLGSFFTDTQYF	TGTGCCACCAGTGATACCTTAGGAAGCTTCTTCACAGATACGCAGTATTTT
TRBD1	few	TRBV5-4	TRBJ1-1	CASSSKDRVAGTEAFF	TGTGCCAGCAGCTCTAAAGACAGGGTTGCGGGCACTGAAGCTTTCTTT
.	many	TRBV7-9	TRBJ1-6	CASSLNNSPLHF	TGTGCCAGCAGTTTAAATAATTCACCCCTCCACTTT
TRBD1	.	TRBV19	TRBJ1-1	CASRLQTGKLSTEAFF	TGTGCCAGTAGGCTCCAGACAGGGAAATTGAGCACTGAAGCTTTCTTT
.	.	TRBV4-1	TRBJ1-2	CASSQALLWHRDYGYTF	TGCGCCAGCAGCCAAGCGCTTTTGTGGCACCGGGATTATGGCTACACCTTC
.	few	TRBV7-8	TRBJ2-5	CASSPTMGGPKTQYF	TGTGCCAGCAGCCCCACTATGGGAGGCCCGAAGACCCAGTACTTC
.	.	TRBV12-3/TRBV12-4	TRBJ1-3	CASSRTESGNTIYF	TGTGCCAGCAGTCGGACCGAATCTGGAAACACCATATATTTT
TRBD2	.	TRBV12-3/TRBV12-4	TRBJ2-1	CASSPTTSGGGEQFF	TGTGCCAGCAGTCCAACTACTAGCGGGGGGGGTGAGCAGTTCTTC
TRBD2	.	TRBV27	TRBJ2-3	CASSAGTSLFADTQYF	TGTGCCAGCAGTGCCGGGACTAGCTTGTTCGCAGATACGCAGTATTTT
.	few	TRBV24-1	TRBJ2-2	CATSSPRTPHPGELFF	TGTGCCACCAGTTCCCCCAGAACCCCCCACCCCGGGGAGCTGTTTTTT